A single count supports the clone carrying this TCR beta chain. Assay used: immunoSEQ multiplex PCR; TCRdb lists only in-frame clones, some missing. The sample holds roughly 48,000 clones; around 80% are singletons and the top ten take about 1%. This sample was taken from a study of OX40 agonist ivuxolimab in advanced cancers. About the research overall: Of the participants, 35% to 50% had some prior anti-PD-1, anti-PD-L1 or anti-CTLA-4 therapy, which was allowed.

V was shortened by 6 bases and J by 3 bases, with 17 bases between the two germline ends. CDR1 and CDR2 from the germline V gene are MNHEY and SVGAGI. This CDR3 has 15 amino acids. The source is an adult with an advanced solid tumor such as melanoma, head and neck, liver or kidney cancer. This sample comprised CD4+ or CD8+ T cells sorted from blood, obtained in a trial of the OX40 agonist ivuxolimab. The V call is TRBV6-5, the J call TRBJ2-5; perhaps D is TRBD1 or TRBD2 (7 bases each). CDR3 residues: CASRRQGGSEETQYF. Written as DNA, the CDR3 is TGTGCCAGCAGGAGACAGGGAGGGTCGGAAGAGACCCAGTACTTC.